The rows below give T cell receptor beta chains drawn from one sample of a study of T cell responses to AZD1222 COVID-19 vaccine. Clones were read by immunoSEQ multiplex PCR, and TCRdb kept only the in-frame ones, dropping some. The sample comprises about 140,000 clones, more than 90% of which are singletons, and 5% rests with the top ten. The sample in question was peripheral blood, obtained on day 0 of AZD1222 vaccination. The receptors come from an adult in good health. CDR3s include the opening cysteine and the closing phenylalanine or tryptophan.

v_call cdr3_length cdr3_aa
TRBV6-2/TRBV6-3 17 CASSQPGLAGGPDTQYF
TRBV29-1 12 CSVDSMNTEAFF
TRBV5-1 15 CASSFQGQGTDTQYF
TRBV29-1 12 CSVGSVNQPQHF
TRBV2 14 CASSPRGANYGYTF
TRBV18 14 CASSPKETAEGYTF
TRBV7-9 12 CASTKGNYEQYF
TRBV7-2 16 CASSLEFVEDGNEQFF
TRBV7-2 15 CASSLASGSTNTQYF
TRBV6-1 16 CASSEGLGRTTNTIYF
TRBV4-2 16 CASSQERGGGTDTQYF
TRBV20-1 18 CSASGYGRELPGTDTQYF
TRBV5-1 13 CASSSGRFYEQYF
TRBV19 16 CASSTEQVDSNQPQHF
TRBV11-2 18 CASSLGIGQALATGELFF
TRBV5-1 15 CASSQDGQGNTEAFF
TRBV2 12 CASSETALGAFF
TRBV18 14 CASSLGTTTDTQYF
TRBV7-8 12 CASSFSRDEQYF
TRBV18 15 CASSRQGAGANVLTF
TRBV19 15 CASSSGTSVYNEQFF
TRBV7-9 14 CASSFLQGAYEQYF